This TCR beta chain was recorded in a study of shared clonotypes between healthy human individuals. Study results and limitations: Represented diversity (both genetic and exposure-history) was limited by the small number of donors. Shared clonotypes across all four donors exceeded non-shared ones in generation probability.

Naive-designated CD8 cells lacked CD45RO, were positively enriched for CCR7, and omitted terminally differentiated effector memory CD45RA+ cells. Execution of the assay was at deep level. Repertoires were generated with immunoSEQ multiplex PCR, while TCRdb's copy carries only in-frame clones and drops some. The repertoire has hundreds of thousands of clones, nearly 98% of them found once; the top ten carry 0.3%. Between the trimmed V and J ends, which lost 6 bases and 4 bases, there was a span of 13 bases. The CDR3 totals 14 residues. Per the germline V gene, CDR1 is LNHDA and CDR2 is SQIVND (reference sequence). As concerns this clone: Its matching antigen is unknown.

V is TRBV19 and J is TRBJ1-5; the D is unclear. The sample comprised naive CD8+ T cells sorted from blood. The origin of this receptor is a man aged 30-40 years in good health. The CDR3 is CASSITATNQPQHF. CDR3 nucleotides: TGTGCCAGTAGCATTACAGCTACAAATCAGCCCCAGCATTTT.